This T cell receptor beta chain was observed in a study of shared clonotypes between healthy human individuals. Study at large: A few men and a couple of women, aged 18 to 49, were donors. Each donor's CD8 memory used one plate, CD8 naive two, each CD4 subset three.

TCRdb keeps only in-frame clones here, not all; method: immunoSEQ multiplex PCR. The sample has fewer than 1.4 million clones, 75% to 85% seen once. Remarks on this clone: Its antigen is currently unknown.

Study outcomes and limitations: Clonotypes not shared had lower generation probabilities than those common to all four donors.

The receptor was derived from a man between 18 and 35 years old in good health. Some clones in this sample may be carry-over from other donors' samples. The sequenced material came from memory CD4+ T cells from PBMCs. Subset noted: CD45RA-negative fraction.

The CDR3 DNA is TGCGCCAGCAAACCCGCGGGGGCAAGCGGAGGAGATACGCAGTATTTT. It is translated as CASKPAGASGGDTQYF. This sequence joins TRBV5-1 and TRBJ2-3; possibly TRBD2 for D (7 bases). This CDR3 spans 16 amino acids. V was trimmed by 6 bases and J by 5 bases, leaving 22 bases between them. The germline V gene encodes CDR1 SGHRS and CDR2 YFSETQ.